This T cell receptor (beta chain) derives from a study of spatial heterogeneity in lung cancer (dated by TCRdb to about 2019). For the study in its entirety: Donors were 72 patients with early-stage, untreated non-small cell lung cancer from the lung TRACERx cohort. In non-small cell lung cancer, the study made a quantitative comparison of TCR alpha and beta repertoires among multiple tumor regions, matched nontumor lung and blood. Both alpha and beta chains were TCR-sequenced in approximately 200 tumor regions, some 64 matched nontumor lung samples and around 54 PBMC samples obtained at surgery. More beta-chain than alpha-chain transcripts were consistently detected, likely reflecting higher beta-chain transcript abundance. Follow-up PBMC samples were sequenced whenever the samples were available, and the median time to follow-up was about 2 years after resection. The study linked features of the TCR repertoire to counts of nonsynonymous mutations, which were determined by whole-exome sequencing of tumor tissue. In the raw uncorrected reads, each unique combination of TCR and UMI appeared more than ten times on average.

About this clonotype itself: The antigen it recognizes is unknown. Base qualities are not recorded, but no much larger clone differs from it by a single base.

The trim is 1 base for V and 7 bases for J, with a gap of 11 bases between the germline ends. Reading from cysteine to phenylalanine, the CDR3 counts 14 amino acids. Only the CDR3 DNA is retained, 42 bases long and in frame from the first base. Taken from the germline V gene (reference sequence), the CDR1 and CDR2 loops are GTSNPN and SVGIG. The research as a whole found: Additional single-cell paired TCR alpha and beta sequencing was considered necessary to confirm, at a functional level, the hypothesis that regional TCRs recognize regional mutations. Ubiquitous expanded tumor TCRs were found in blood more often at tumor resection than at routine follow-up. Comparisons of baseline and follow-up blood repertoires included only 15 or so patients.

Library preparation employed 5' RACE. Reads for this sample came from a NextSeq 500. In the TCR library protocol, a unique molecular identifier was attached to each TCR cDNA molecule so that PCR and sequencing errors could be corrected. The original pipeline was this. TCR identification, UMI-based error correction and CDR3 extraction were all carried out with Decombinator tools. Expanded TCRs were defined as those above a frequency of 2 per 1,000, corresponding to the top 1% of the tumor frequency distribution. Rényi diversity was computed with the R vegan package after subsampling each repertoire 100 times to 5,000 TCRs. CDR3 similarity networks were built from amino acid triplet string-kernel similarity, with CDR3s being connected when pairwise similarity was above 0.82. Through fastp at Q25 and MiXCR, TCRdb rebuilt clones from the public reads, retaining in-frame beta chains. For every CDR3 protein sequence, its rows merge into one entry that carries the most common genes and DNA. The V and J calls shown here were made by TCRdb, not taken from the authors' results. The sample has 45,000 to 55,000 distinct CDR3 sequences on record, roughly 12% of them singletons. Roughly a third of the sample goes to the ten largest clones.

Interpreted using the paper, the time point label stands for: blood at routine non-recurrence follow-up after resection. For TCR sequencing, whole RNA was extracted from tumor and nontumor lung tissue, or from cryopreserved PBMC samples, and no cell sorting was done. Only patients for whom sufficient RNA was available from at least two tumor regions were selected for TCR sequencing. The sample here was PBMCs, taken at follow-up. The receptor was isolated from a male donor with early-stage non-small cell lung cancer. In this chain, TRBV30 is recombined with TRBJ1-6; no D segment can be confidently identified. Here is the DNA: TGTGCCTGGAGTGACACAGCAGGAAATTCACCCCTCCACTTT. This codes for CAWSDTAGNSPLHF.